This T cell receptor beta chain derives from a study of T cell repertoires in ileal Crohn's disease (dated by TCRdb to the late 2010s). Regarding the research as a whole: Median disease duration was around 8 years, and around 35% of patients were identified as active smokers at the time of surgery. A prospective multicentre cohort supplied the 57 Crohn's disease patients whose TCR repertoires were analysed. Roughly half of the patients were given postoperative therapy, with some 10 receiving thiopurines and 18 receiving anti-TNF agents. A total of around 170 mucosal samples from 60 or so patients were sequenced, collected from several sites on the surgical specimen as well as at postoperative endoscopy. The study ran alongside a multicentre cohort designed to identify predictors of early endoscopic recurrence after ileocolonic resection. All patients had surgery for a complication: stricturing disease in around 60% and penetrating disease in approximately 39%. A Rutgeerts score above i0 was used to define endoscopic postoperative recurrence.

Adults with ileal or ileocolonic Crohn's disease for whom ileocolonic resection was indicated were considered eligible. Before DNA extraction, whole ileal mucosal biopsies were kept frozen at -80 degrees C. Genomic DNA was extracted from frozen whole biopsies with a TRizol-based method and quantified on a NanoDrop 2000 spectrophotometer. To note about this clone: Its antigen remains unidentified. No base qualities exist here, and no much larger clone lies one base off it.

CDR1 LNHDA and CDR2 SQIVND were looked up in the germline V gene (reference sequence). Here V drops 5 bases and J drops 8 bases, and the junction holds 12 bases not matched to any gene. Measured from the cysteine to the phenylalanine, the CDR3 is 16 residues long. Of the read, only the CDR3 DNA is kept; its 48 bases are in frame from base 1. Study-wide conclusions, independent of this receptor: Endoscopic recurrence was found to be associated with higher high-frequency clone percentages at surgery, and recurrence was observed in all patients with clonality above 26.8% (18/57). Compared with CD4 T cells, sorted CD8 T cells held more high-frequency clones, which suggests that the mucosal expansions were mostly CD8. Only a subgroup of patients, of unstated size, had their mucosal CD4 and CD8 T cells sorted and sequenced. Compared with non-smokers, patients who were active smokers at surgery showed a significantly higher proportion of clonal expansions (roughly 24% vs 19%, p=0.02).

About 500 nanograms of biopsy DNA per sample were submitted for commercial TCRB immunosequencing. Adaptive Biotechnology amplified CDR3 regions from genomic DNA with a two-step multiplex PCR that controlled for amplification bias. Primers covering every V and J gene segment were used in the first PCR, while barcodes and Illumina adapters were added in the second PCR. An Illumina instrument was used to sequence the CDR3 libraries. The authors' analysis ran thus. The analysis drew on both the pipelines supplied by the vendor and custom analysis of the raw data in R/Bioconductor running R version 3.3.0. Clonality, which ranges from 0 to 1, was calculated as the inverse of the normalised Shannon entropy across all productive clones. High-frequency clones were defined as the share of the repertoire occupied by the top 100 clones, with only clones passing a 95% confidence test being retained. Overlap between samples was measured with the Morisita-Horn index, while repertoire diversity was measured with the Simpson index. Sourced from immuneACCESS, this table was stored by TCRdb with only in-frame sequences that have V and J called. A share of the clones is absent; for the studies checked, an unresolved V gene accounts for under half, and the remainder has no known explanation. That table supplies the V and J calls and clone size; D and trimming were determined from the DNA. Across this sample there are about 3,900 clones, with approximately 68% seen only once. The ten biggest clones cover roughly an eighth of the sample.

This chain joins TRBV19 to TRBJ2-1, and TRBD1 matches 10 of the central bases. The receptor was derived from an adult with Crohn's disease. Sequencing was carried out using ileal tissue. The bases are TGTGCCAGTAGTTCACCCGGGACAGGGGCTGGGGATGAGCAGTTCTTC. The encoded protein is CASSSPGTGAGDEQFF. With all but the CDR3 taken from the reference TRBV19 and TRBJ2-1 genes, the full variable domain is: DGGITQSPKYLFRKEGQNVTLSCEQNLNHDAMYWYRQDPGQGLRLIYYSQIVNDFQKGDIAEGYSVSREKKESFPLTVTSAQKNPTAFYLCASSSPGTGAGDEQFFGPGTRLTVL.